The 28 T cell receptor beta chains in this list originate from one sample, sequenced in a study of early T cells in non-severe SARS-CoV-2 infection. One entry per CDR3 protein results from TCRdb running MiXCR on the 5' RACE reads. The sample consists of 87,000 or so distinct CDR3 sequences, about 12% of them appearing once. The material sequenced was whole blood. The receptors were sampled from an adult who was a healthcare worker with PCR-confirmed SARS-CoV-2 infection or an uninfected control (not recorded which).

This clonotype has a handful of counts. The chain couples TRBV7-9 to TRBJ2-1; TRBD2 matches at 14 bases. There are 17 residues in the CDR3. The germline V gene encodes CDR1 SEHNR and CDR2 FQNEAQ (reference sequence). After removal of 5 bases from V and 8 bases from J, the junction contained 11 bases not matched to a gene. CDR3 amino acids: CASSPGTSGSAYDEQFF. CDR3 DNA sequence: TGTGCCAGCAGCCCCGGGACTAGCGGGAGTGCTTACGATGAGCAGTTCTTC.

The rearrangement joins TRBV7-9 to TRBJ2-5, with TRBD2 matching over 7 bases. Losses at the gene ends were 5 bases for V and 2 bases for J; bases not matched to a gene: 2. CDR1 SEHNR and CDR2 FQNEAQ come from the germline V gene (reference sequence). The CDR3 contains 13 residues. In DNA, the CDR3 is TGTGCCAGCAGCCGAGCGGGGCAAGAGACCCAGTACTTC. Amino acids: CASSRAGQETQYF. Complete variable domain (other parts from reference TRBV7-9 and TRBJ2-5): DTGVSQNPRHKITKRGQNVTFRCDPISEHNRLYWYRQTLGQGPEFLTYFQNEAQLEKSRLLSDRFSAERPKGSFSTLEIQRTEQGDSAMYLCASSRAGQETQYFGPGTRLLVL.

In this sample, this clonotype turned up a few times. This chain joins TRBV19 and TRBJ1-6, with D hard to call. Between the trimmed V and J ends, which lost 8 bases and 14 bases, there was a span of 16 bases. In germline, CDR1 is LNHDA, CDR2 SQIVND (reference sequence). The CDR3 loop spans 12 amino acids. The CDR3, as DNA: TGTGCCAGTCTTGGACCGTCGGTAACCCTCCACTTT. Amino acid sequence: CASLGPSVTLHF.

The chain recombines TRBV10-2 with TRBJ2-1; the match to TRBD2 covers 13 bases. This CDR3 comprises 15 residues. V shed 8 bases and J 6 bases; nucleotides not matched to a gene: 7. CDR1 WSHSY and CDR2 SAAADI come from the germline V gene. The DNA of the CDR3 is TGCGCCAGCCGACTAGCGGGAGGTCAAGGCAATGAGCAGTTCTTC. This gives the protein CASRLAGGQGNEQFF.

This clonotype appeared many times. The rearrangement joins TRBV25-1 to TRBJ1-5, with no clear D. CDR1 is MGHDK, CDR2 SYGVNS, per germline. V was cut by 6 bases and J by 1 base, with 10 bases left in between. This CDR3 region has 14 residues. CDR3 residues: CASSPGGSNQPQHF. CDR3 DNA sequence: TGTGCCAGCAGCCCGGGAGGGAGCAATCAGCCCCAGCATTTT.

In this sample, this clonotype turned up many times. This sequence joins TRBV5-4 and TRBJ2-3; a possible D gene is TRBD1 (6 bases). Trimming pared 3 bases from V and 2 bases from J, leaving 13 bases between. The CDR3 runs to 15 residues. Per the germline V gene, CDR1 is SGHNT and CDR2 is YYREEE (reference sequence). CDR3 region: CASSSQGLFTDTQYF. The CDR3 nucleotides read TGTGCCAGCAGCTCCCAGGGGTTATTCACAGATACGCAGTATTTT.

This chain connects TRBV7-2 to TRBJ1-1; D is possibly TRBD1 (6 bases). Germline CDR1 SGHTA, CDR2 FQGNSA. This CDR3 is 14 amino acids long. V lost 2 bases and J lost 3, with 10 bases in between. This CDR3 reads CASSLTPGDTEAFF. CDR3 in DNA: TGTGCCAGCAGCTTAACCCCAGGGGACACTGAAGCTTTCTTT.

CDR3 sequence (DNA): TGTGCCAGCAGCTTAAGCTACTACGAGCAGTACTTC. It encodes CASSLSYYEQYF. The V call is TRBV7-8, the J call TRBJ2-7, with D uncertain. The germline CDR1 and CDR2 sequences are SGHVS and FQNEAQ. The CDR3 is 12 residues long. V shed 2 bases and J shed 3 bases, with 5 bases lying between them.

V usage is TRBV7-8 and J usage is TRBJ2-7; TRBD1 matches 7 bases. The germline V gene has CDR1 SGHVS and CDR2 FQNEAQ. Trimming cost V 5 bases and J 4 bases; bases outside gene matches: 2. This CDR3 region has 12 residues. The CDR3 sequence is CASSDREYEQYF. The CDR3 DNA sequence: TGTGCCAGCAGCGACAGGGAGTACGAGCAGTACTTC.

Only a few counts were recorded for this clonotype. The chain combines TRBV7-9 with TRBJ2-5, with 7 positions matching TRBD1. CDR1 SEHNR and CDR2 FQNEAQ come from the germline V gene (reference sequence). The trim removed 5 bases at V and 4 bases at J, leaving 7 bases unmatched. The CDR3 has 14 amino acids. The CDR3 protein is CASSRDSPRETQYF. The CDR3 DNA is TGTGCCAGCAGCCGGGACAGCCCCAGAGAGACCCAGTACTTC.

This clonotype was seen more than once but under ten times. The V call is TRBV18, the J call TRBJ2-2; D is ambiguous. This CDR3 has 14 amino acids. Germline V CDR1 and CDR2: KGHSH, LQKENI. Deletions cut 3 bases from V and 6 bases from J, with 11 bases between. The chain's CDR3 is CASSPIQDAGELFF. The CDR3 DNA reads TGTGCCAGCTCACCCATCCAGGATGCCGGGGAGCTGTTTTTT.

The chain has TRBV7-9 and TRBJ1-2; D remains ambiguous. V dropped 1 base and J dropped 8 bases, with 11 bases sitting between them. This CDR3 contains 13 residues. Germline CDR1 is SEHNR and CDR2 is FQNEAQ (reference sequence). The CDR3 sequence is CASSLGAFGGYTF. Here the CDR3 DNA reads TGTGCCAGCAGCTTAGGGGCTTTTGGAGGCTACACCTTC.

This rearrangement joins TRBV7-9 to TRBJ1-1; perhaps TRBD1 as D (5 bases). This CDR3 region has 14 residues. V lost 7 bases, J lost 8 bases, and 20 bases lay in between. Germline V gene data show CDR1 as SEHNR and CDR2 as FQNEAQ (reference sequence). The CDR3 DNA reads TGTGCCAGCACCACGGACAAGTCGGTCTACGAAGCTTTCTTT. Amino acids: CASTTDKSVYEAFF. Full variable domain (rest looked up from reference TRBV7-9 and TRBJ1-1): DTGVSQNPRHKITKRGQNVTFRCDPISEHNRLYWYRQTLGQGPEFLTYFQNEAQLEKSRLLSDRFSAERPKGSFSTLEIQRTEQGDSAMYLCASTTDKSVYEAFFGQGTRLTVV.

The chain joins TRBV30 to TRBJ2-5; 10 bases agree with TRBD1. The ends lost 3 bases at V and 5 bases at J; junction bases unmatched: 9. Germline values: CDR1 GTSNPN, CDR2 SVGIG (reference sequence). This CDR3 has 15 residues. The CDR3 DNA follows: TGTGCCTGGAGACCGACGACAGGGGGCGTTGAGACCCAGTACTTC. Its protein is CAWRPTTGGVETQYF.

The table lists this clonotype with a few counts. V is TRBV20-1 and J is TRBJ2-1; 9 nucleotides line up with TRBD2. Germline loops: CDR1 DFQATT, CDR2 SNEGSKA (reference sequence). CDR3 size: 16 residues. V lost 4 bases, J lost 7 bases, and 14 bases stayed unmatched. In DNA form, the CDR3 reads TGCAGTGCTATATCCATGCGCGGGAGGGTCAGAAATGAGCAGTTCTTC. Protein product: CSAISMRGRVRNEQFF.

The chain has TRBV15 and TRBJ2-3; a weak D match, TRBD2 (6 bases). This CDR3 spans 16 amino acids. CDR1 and CDR2 from the germline V gene are LNHNV and YYDKDF (reference sequence). V was trimmed by 6 bases and J by 6 bases, leaving 22 bases between them. CDR3 amino acids: CATRISTSWGSDTQYF. CDR3 in DNA: TGTGCCACCAGGATAAGCACTAGCTGGGGATCGGATACGCAGTATTTT. The variable domain in full, completed from reference TRBV15 and TRBJ2-3, reads DAMVIQNPRYQVTQFGKPVTLSCSQTLNHNVMYWYQQKSSQAPKLLFHYYDKDFNNEADTPDNFQSRRPNTSFCFLDIRSPGLGDTAMYLCATRISTSWGSDTQYFGPGTRLTVL.

This clonotype appeared many times. This chain joins TRBV5-1 and TRBJ2-1; 7 bases map to TRBD2. Germline-derived CDR1 and CDR2 are SGHRS and YFSETQ. Trimming took 7 bases from V and 1 from J; bases not matched to a gene: 2. CDR3 length equals 13 residues. The CDR3 loop reads CASGLDSYNEQFF. The CDR3 DNA reads as TGCGCCAGCGGACTAGATTCCTACAATGAGCAGTTCTTC.

This clonotype was picked up a small number of times. The chain carries TRBV29-1 and TRBJ1-1; no firm D call. Between the trimmed V and J ends, which lost 7 bases and 0 bases, there was a span of 18 bases. CDR1 and CDR2 from the germline V gene are SQVTM and ANQGSEA. This CDR3 is built from 15 residues. CDR3 amino acids: CSDPLPRGMNTEAFF. In DNA form, the CDR3 reads TGCAGCGACCCACTGCCAAGAGGGATGAACACTGAAGCTTTCTTT.

The chain links TRBV20-1 to TRBJ1-6; no reliable D call. The germline V gene has CDR1 DFQATT and CDR2 SNEGSKA (reference sequence). Between the trimmed V and J ends, which lost 0 bases and 6 bases, there was a span of 9 bases. The CDR3 runs to 14 residues. The CDR3 DNA follows: TGCAGTGCTAGAGACAGAAGTATTAATTCACCCCTCCACTTT. Its protein is CSARDRSINSPLHF.

This clonotype appeared a single time. A junction end diverges from the germline sequence, so it may reflect a read error. The chain employs TRBV6-2 or TRBV6-3 and TRBJ2-1, with a tentative D call TRBD1 (5 bases). The V gene's germline CDR1 is MNHEY and CDR2 SVGEGT. The CDR3 runs to 13 residues. CDR3 nucleotide sequence: TGTGCCAGCACCCATGACAGCTACAATGAGCTGTTCTTC. It translates to CASTHDSYNELFF.

Concerning this clonotype: The missing conserved phenylalanine or tryptophan at the end of this CDR3 makes a read error likely. No DNA is shown, since the ends of the CDR3 on it are uncertain; the CDR3 is the one TCRdb lists. The CDR3 region is CASSPPTRFY. The V gene is TRBV7-7, the J gene TRBJ2-7; the table's TRBD2 call for D was not verified on the DNA. 10 amino acids form the CDR3, both terminal residues included. Germline V gives CDR1 SSHAT, CDR2 FNYEAQ (reference sequence).

This clonotype came up a few times. The chain recombines TRBV18 with TRBJ2-5, with a weak D call TRBD1 (6 bases). Trimming stripped 4 bases from V and 2 bases from J, with 14 bases between. The CDR3 is made up of 15 amino acids. In germline, CDR1 is KGHSH, CDR2 LQKENI. This CDR3 reads CASSLPAGQQETQYF. CDR3 sequence (DNA): TGTGCCAGCTCACTCCCGGCAGGACAGCAAGAGACCCAGTACTTC.

The chain couples TRBV29-1 to TRBJ2-7, with TRBD2 identical over 9 bases. The CDR3 is 16 residues long. Germline loops: CDR1 SQVTM, CDR2 ANQGSEA. J was trimmed by 5 bases and V by 1 base; bases with no gene match: 12. The CDR3 sequence is CSVEVGLAGASNEQYF. CDR3 nucleotides: TGCAGCGTTGAAGTGGGATTAGCGGGGGCCTCGAACGAGCAGTACTTC.

This clonotype was observed a few times. The rearrangement links TRBV7-2 to TRBJ1-2, with D possibly being TRBD1 (5 bases). The V and J ends lost 1 base and 5 bases respectively, with 11 bases between them. Germline-derived CDR1 and CDR2 are SGHTA and FQGNSA. This CDR3 spans 14 amino acids. The CDR3 loop reads CASSLVRQRYGYTF. The CDR3 nucleotides are TGTGCCAGCAGCTTAGTTCGACAGAGGTATGGCTACACCTTC.

This clonotype has only a few counts. This chain joins TRBV7-4 and TRBJ2-7, with a tentative D call TRBD1 (5 bases). Germline V gene data show CDR1 as SGHVT and CDR2 as SQSDAQ. V lost 5 bases and J 1 base, leaving 9 bases between the germline ends. The CDR3 is 13 residues long. CDR3 bases: TGTGCCAGCAGCCGCCGACAGTCCTACGAGCAGTACTTC. Translating it yields CASSRRQSYEQYF.

This clonotype was found many times. The chain combines TRBV11-2 with TRBJ2-7; 10 bases align to TRBD2. The CDR3 is 17 amino acids. Germline assignment: CDR1 SGHAT and CDR2 FQNNGV. The ends lost 5 bases at V and 4 bases at J; junction bases unmatched: 14. As DNA, the CDR3 is TGTGCCAGCAGCCAACCCTTTCTAGCGGGAGATGCGTACGAGCAGTACTTC. It translates to CASSQPFLAGDAYEQYF.

This clonotype was counted many times. The chain carries TRBV4-2 and TRBJ2-7; 8 nucleotides line up with TRBD2. The CDR3 runs 15 residues. The J segment lost 6 bases and the V segment lost 0 bases, leaving 7 bases of the junction unmatched. The germline gives CDR1 LGHNA, CDR2 YNFKEQ. The CDR3 spells CASSQEGGTSTEQYF. DNA of the CDR3: TGTGCCAGCAGCCAAGAAGGAGGGACTAGTACCGAGCAGTACTTC.

V and J are TRBV5-1 and TRBJ1-2; no clear D. Trimming pared 1 base from V and 0 bases from J, leaving 10 bases between. CDR1 and CDR2 (germline): SGHRS, YFSETQ. CDR3 size: 15 residues. The CDR3 nucleotides read TGCGCCAGCAGCTTGTTTTCCGAAGCTAACTATGGCTACACCTTC. Translating it yields CASSLFSEANYGYTF. The variable domain in full, completed from reference TRBV5-1 and TRBJ1-2, reads KAGVTQTPRYLIKTRGQQVTLSCSPISGHRSVSWYQQTPGQGLQFLFEYFSETQRNKGNFPGRFSGRQFSNSRSEMNVSTLELGDSALYLCASSLFSEANYGYTFGSGTRLTVV.